This TCR beta chain appears in the sequencing data of a study of breast tumors, draining lymph nodes, adjacent tissues. Whole-study results and caveats: Luminal-like breast cancer showed significantly higher tumor–nontumor repertoire similarity than basal-like. Most tumor T cells seemingly derive from lymph node, then expand in tumor. Tumor TCR diversity was below lymph nodes but above nontumor tissue. Data only fit, rather than demonstrated, lymph node origin of most tumor T cells.

Comment on this clonotype: Its target is unknown.

Axillary draining lymph nodes of breast cancer patients supplied the node samples. CDR1 and CDR2 from the germline V gene are MNHEY and SVGEGT. The CDR3 loop spans 18 amino acids. The J segment lost 2 bases and the V segment lost 2 bases, leaving 12 bases of the junction unmatched. From the multiplex PCR reads, TCRdb called clonotypes with MiXCR, one entry per CDR3 protein. The data contain over 150,000 distinct CDR3 sequences, 33% of them singletons. The chain is built from TRBV6-2 or TRBV6-3 and TRBJ2-3; 8 bases are shared with TRBD2. Material: axillary lymph node tissue. The source is a female donor with breast cancer. Some clones in this sample may be carry-over from other donors' samples. CDR3 in amino acids: CASSYLPPGLGYTDTQYF. The CDR3 region has the DNA TGTGCCAGCAGTTACCTGCCACCGGGACTAGGCTACACAGATACGCAGTATTTT.